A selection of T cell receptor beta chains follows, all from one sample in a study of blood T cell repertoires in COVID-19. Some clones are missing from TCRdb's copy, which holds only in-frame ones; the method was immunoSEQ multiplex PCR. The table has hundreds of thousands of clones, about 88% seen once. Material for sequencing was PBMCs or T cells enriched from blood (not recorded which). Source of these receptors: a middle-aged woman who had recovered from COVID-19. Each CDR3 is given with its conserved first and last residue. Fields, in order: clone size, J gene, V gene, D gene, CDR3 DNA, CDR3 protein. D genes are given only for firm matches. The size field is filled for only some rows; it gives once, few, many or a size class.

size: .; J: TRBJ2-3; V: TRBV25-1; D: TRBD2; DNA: TGTGCCAGCAGTTGGACTAGCGCAGATACGCAGTATTTT; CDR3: CASSWTSADTQYF
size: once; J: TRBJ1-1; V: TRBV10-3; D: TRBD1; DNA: TGTGCCATCCAAACGGACAGGGAGAACACTGAAGCTTTCTTT; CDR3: CAIQTDRENTEAFF
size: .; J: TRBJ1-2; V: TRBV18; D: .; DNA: TGTGCCAGCTCACCAGACAGCCTCTATGGCTACACCTTC; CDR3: CASSPDSLYGYTF
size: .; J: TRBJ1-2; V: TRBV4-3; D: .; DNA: TGCGCCAGCAGCCAAGTGGGAACAGGGCGGGCTTATGGCTACACCTTC; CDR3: CASSQVGTGRAYGYTF
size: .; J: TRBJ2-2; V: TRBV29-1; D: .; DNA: TGCAGCGTCGTGGTATGGCGGCTCAACCCTCGGGGGAACACCGGGGAGCTGTTTTTT; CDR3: CSVVVWRLNPRGNTGELFF
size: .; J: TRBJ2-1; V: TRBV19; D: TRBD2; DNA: TGTGCCAGCAGGGTAAGCGGGGGCAATGAGCAGTTCTTC; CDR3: CASRVSGGNEQFF
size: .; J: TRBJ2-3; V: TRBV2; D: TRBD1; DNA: TGTGCCAGCAGTGAGGACAGGGGCACCACAGATACGCAGTATTTT; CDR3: CASSEDRGTTDTQYF
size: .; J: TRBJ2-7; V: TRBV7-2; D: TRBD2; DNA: TGTGCCAGCAGCTTAGCGCGGACTAGCGGGAGCGTTTACGAGCAGTACTTC; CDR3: CASSLARTSGSVYEQYF
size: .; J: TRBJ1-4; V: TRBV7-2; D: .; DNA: TGTGCCAGCAGTCGAACTAATGAAAAACTGTTTTTT; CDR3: CASSRTNEKLFF
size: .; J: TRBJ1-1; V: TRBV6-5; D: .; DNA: TGTGCCAGCAGTTGGGGCGCCACTGAAGCTTTCTTT; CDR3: CASSWGATEAFF